The present T cell receptor beta chain was sequenced within a study of blood T cell repertoires in COVID-19 (TCRdb year 2020). With respect to the entire study: Samples covering the acute and convalescent phases of COVID-19 were provided by collaborators in the United States, Italy and Spain. The prospective study material was composed of cDNA or gDNA derived from T cells, B-cell-depleted T cells, or PBMCs. Deeply sampled blood TCRbeta repertoires from subjects exposed to, actively infected with, or recovered from COVID-19 were included in the dataset. The repertoires were made available in a free public database intended to serve as a resource for research on the immune response to SARS-CoV-2. The samples were drawn from two sources: the first 160 participants of the ongoing ImmuneRACE study, and 1,000 to 1,500 subjects contributed by 6 global collaborators. Nearly every sample came with metadata listing a de-identified subject ID, COVID-19 status, age in years and sex. Where available, HLA class I and class II types were obtained from metadata supplied by the sample provider rather than from assay-based typing.

Participants in the prospective study were aged 18 to 89 years, lived in 20 to 30 United States geographic areas, and enrolled through a virtual design. In the prospective study, cohorts were assigned on the basis of participant-reported clinical history obtained from a screening survey and a study questionnaire. For ImmuneRACE Cohort 3, a participant was defined as recovered based on two consecutive negative NP/OP PCR tests, clearance by a healthcare professional, or resolution of symptoms. In the prospective study, whole blood, serum and a nasopharyngeal or oropharyngeal swab were collected from each participant by mobile phlebotomists. Participants in the prospective study had the option to provide additional blood draws and questionnaires over a roughly two-month period. Prospective study blood samples were shipped either frozen or at room temperature before DNA extraction. The study at large found these results: The quantity of clinical and demographic metadata differed by source and by participant and was supplied without curation.

The immunoSEQ Assay, a bias-controlled multiplex PCR, was used to amplify TCRbeta CDR3 regions from genomic DNA. The authors processed their data as follows. Nucleated cell counts per sample were estimated from amplification of reference gene primers within the assay. To quantify the absolute abundance of each unique TCRbeta CDR3 rearrangement, sequence reads were collapsed and filtered. For each sample, productive Simpson clonality was calculated by taking the square root of Simpson's diversity index across productive rearrangements. In its TCRdb copy, this immuneACCESS table keeps in-frame sequences only and misses some clones. Where compared with another copy, unresolved V genes explain less than half of these, and the others have no known cause. V, J and clone size derive from that table, while D and trimming were established from the DNA sequence. The sample table shows tens of thousands of clones, and about 85% are seen once. The ten largest clones take up approximately 3.1% of the sample.

Concerning this clone: What this receptor recognizes is not known. Base qualities are not recorded, but no much larger clone differs from it by a single base.

Sequenced input: PBMCs or T cells enriched from blood (not recorded which). The sequence was collected from a woman aged 45-65 years who had recovered from COVID-19.

DNA sequence: TGTGCCAGCAGCCCTATGGGACTAGCGGTCAACACCGGGGAGCTGTTTTTT. This gives the protein CASSPMGLAVNTGELFF. The rearrangement combines TRBV7-9 with TRBJ2-2, and 11 bases in between align with TRBD2. CDR3 length: 17 amino acids, cysteine to phenylalanine. Only the CDR3 portion is preserved as DNA: 51 bases, with reading frame beginning at the first base. CDR1 SEHNR and CDR2 FQNEAQ are derived from the germline V gene (reference sequence). The germline V and J ends show losses of 5 bases and 2 bases respectively, and no gene match explains 7 bases of the junction.